This T cell receptor beta chain was documented in a study of T cell responses to AZD1222 COVID-19 vaccine. Study-wide results and caveats: Regions left unmutated in variants are reportedly the target of nearly half of spike-specific TCRs. Only a handful of people who got AZD1222 tested seropositive at baseline.

Some clones are missing from TCRdb's copy, which holds only in-frame ones; the method was immunoSEQ multiplex PCR. The sample has 90,000 to 150,000 clones, approximately 85% seen once; the top ten hold 6.2%. This clone has just a few counts. Its specificity is unknown. Sequenced here: peripheral blood, sampled on day 0 of AZD1222 vaccination. This clonotype originated in an adult in good health.

The CDR3 DNA reads as TGTGCCAGCAGTGCTCAAATGGGACAGGGCTCCTACGAGCAGTACTTC. Translating it yields CASSAQMGQGSYEQYF. V and J are TRBV6-6 and TRBJ2-7; TRBD1 agrees at 9 bases. The length of the CDR3 is 16 residues. With 5 bases clipped from V and 0 bases from J, the junction kept 8 bases outside the gene matches. Germline V gene data show CDR1 as MNHNY and CDR2 as SVGAGI (reference sequence).